In this sample, the clone carrying this T cell receptor (beta chain) turned up a few times. Its antigen is currently unknown. The entry originates in a study of T cells in Graves' hyperthyroidism and ophthalmopathy. TCR beta CDR3 regions were amplified from RNA transcripts. First-round RT-PCR of the TCR CDR3 relied on the HTBI primer set. TCRdb re-called the multiplex PCR reads through MiXCR, storing one row per CDR3 protein. The repertoire has hundreds of thousands of distinct CDR3 sequences, roughly 20% of them found once; the top ten carry 34%. Ophthalmopathy cases scored 3 or more on the Clinical Activity Score and 4 or more on NOSPECS grade, with duration below 3 months. Pregnant or lactating patients were excluded, as were those with uncontrolled infection or other autoimmune disease. V lost 7 bases to trimming and J lost 4 bases; unmatched junction nucleotides: 2. The V gene's germline CDR1 is SQVTM and CDR2 ANQGSEA. This CDR3 region has 11 residues.

Study-wide results and limits: The model predicted ophthalmopathy a median approximately 6 months before onset.

The source is a man under 40 with Graves' ophthalmopathy. V usage is TRBV29-1 and J usage is TRBJ1-2, with 8 bases identical to TRBD1. The sample was blood. The CDR3 DNA reads TGCAGCGCAGACAGGGGCTATGGCTACACCTTC. Residues: CSADRGYGYTF.